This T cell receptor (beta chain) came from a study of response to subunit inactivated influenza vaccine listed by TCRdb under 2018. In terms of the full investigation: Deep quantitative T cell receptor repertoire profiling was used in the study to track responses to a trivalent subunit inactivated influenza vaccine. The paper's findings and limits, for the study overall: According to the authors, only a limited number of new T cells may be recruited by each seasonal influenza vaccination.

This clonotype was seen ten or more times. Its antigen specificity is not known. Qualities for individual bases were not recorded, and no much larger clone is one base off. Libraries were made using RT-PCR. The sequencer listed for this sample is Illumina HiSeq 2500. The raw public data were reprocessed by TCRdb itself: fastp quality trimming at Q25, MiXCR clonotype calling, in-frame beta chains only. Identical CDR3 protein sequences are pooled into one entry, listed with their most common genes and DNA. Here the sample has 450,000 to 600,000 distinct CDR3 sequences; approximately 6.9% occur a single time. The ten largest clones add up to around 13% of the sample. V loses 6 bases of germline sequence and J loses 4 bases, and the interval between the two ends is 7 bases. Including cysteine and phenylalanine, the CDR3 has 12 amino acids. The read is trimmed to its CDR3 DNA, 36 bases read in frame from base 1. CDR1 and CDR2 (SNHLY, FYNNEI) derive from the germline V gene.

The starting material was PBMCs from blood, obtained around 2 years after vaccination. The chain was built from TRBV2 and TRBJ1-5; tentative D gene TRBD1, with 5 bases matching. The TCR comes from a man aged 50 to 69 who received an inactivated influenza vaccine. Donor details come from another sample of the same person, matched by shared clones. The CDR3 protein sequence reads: CASSAGNQPQHF. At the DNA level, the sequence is TGTGCCAGCAGCGCAGGGAATCAGCCCCAGCATTTT. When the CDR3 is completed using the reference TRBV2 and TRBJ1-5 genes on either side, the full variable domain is EPEVTQTPSHQVTQMGQEVILRCVPISNHLYFYWYRQILGQKVEFLVSFYNNEISEKSEIFDDQFSVERPDGSNFTLKIRSTKLEDSAMYFCASSAGNQPQHFGDGTRLSIL.